This record looks at one TCR beta chain sequence and its context. Its target is not known. This CDR3 is 17 amino acids long. Germline CDR1 reads SGHDT; CDR2 reads YYEEEE. Trimming stripped 3 bases from V and 4 bases from J, with 22 bases between. This sample was taken from a study of cytomegalovirus exposure and HLA in healthy donors. 60 Vbeta and 13 Jbeta primers were used in PCR. Data came from immunoSEQ multiplex PCR; TCRdb stores just in-frame clones and leaves some out. Of 150,000 to 200,000 clones in the sample, over 80% were seen once. Study-wide results and caveats: It was reported that the classifier diagnosed cytomegalovirus status with high specificity and sensitivity in both the original and validation cohorts. Near-uniform donor sequencing depth was presumed by presence/absence analyses. In vitro experiments confirmed that a few CMV-associated chains were specific for CMV antigens.

The material sequenced was PBMCs. The chain is built from TRBV5-6 and TRBJ1-2, with D possibly being TRBD1 (6 bases). This clonotype originated in a girl between 5 and 17 years old in good health and CMV-seropositive. The CDR3 sequence is CASSYGQNGVISYGYTF. CDR3 sequence (DNA): TGTGCCAGCAGCTACGGACAGAACGGTGTAATTAGCTATGGCTACACCTTC.